This entry is about one TCR beta chain. Its antigen is still unknown. From germline, CDR1 is SGHDT and CDR2 YYEEEE. CDR3 size: 16 residues. V was clipped by 2 bases and J by 5 bases; unmatched bases: 6. The source of the sample is a study of blood T cells in healthy people across ages. Study findings and constraints: Age showed a roughly linear inverse relationship with TCR beta diversity per million T cells.

With a J-beta primer mix and a sample-barcoded 5' primer, a second PCR ran about 6 to 11 cycles. TCRdb re-derived calls from the 5' RACE reads in MiXCR, one entry per CDR3 protein. The sample lists hundreds of thousands of distinct CDR3 sequences, under 55% occurring once. Sample: blood. The sequence was collected from a man aged 55 to 70 in good health. V is TRBV5-6 and J is TRBJ2-5; TRBD2 matches 13 bases. CDR3 in amino acids: CASSFSGLAGVETQYF. The CDR3 bases are TGTGCCAGCAGCTTCAGCGGACTAGCGGGGGTGGAGACCCAGTACTTC.